Listed here are 15 T cell receptor beta chains from one sample, sequenced in a study of Ad26.COV2.S vaccination and SARS-CoV-2 variants. Sample treatment: about 20 received Ad26.COV2.S at low or high dose, single or two shots; five or six received placebo; per-sample allocation not given. Sampling occurred on day 63 after the first vaccine or placebo injection. Assay used: immunoSEQ multiplex PCR; TCRdb lists only in-frame clones, some missing. The data contain around 300,000 clones, roughly 89% of them singletons. Here the sequenced sample was peripheral blood, taken in a trial of Ad26.COV2.S vaccine versus placebo. Receptor source: a person between 18 and 65 years old who received the Ad26.COV2.S COVID-19 vaccine or a placebo.

The chain couples TRBV19 to TRBJ1-2; no reliable D call. V lost 3 bases, J lost 0 bases, and 14 bases lay in between. Per the germline V gene, CDR1 is LNHDA and CDR2 is SQIVND (reference sequence). CDR3 length: 16 residues. The CDR3 bases are TGTGCCAGTAGTATTAGGGCGGGCAGATCTAACTATGGCTACACCTTC. Translation gives CASSIRAGRSNYGYTF.

The chain joins TRBV5-4 to TRBJ1-2, with 10 bases that match TRBD1. In germline, CDR1 is SGHNT, CDR2 YYREEE (reference sequence). The CDR3 is 13 residues long. The J segment lost 7 bases and the V segment lost 3 bases, leaving 3 bases of the junction unmatched. The CDR3 DNA reads TGTGCCAGCAGCTGGACAGGGGGTGGTGGCTACACCTTC. Amino acid sequence: CASSWTGGGGYTF.

V and J are TRBV12-5 and TRBJ2-2; D could derive from TRBD1 or TRBD2 (6 bases each). The CDR3 is 17 residues long. The germline V gene has CDR1 LGHNT and CDR2 FRNRAP. V shed 4 bases and J shed 4 bases, with 19 bases lying between them. The CDR3 sequence: CASGWSGAGLLTGELFF. The CDR3 region has the DNA TGTGCTAGTGGTTGGTCGGGGGCAGGGCTTCTCACCGGGGAGCTGTTTTTT.

This chain joins TRBV19 and TRBJ2-7; D gene uncertain. V shed 3 bases and J shed 2 bases, with 14 bases lying between them. The CDR3 has 15 amino acids. Per germline, CDR1 LNHDA and CDR2 SQIVND (reference sequence). The CDR3 loop reads CASSIRSDSTYEQYF. The CDR3, as DNA: TGTGCCAGTAGTATTCGGTCAGATAGCACCTACGAGCAGTACTTC. The full variable domain, in which reference TRBV19 and TRBJ2-7 provide the parts outside the CDR3, is DGGITQSPKYLFRKEGQNVTLSCEQNLNHDAMYWYRQDPGQGLRLIYYSQIVNDFQKGDIAEGYSVSREKKESFPLTVTSAQKNPTAFYLCASSIRSDSTYEQYFGPGTRLTVT.

This clone came up a few times. V gene TRBV4-1 combines with J gene TRBJ1-6, with TRBD1 as a possible D gene (5 bases). V was clipped by 4 bases and J by 5 bases, with 6 bases between them. The CDR3 runs to 13 residues. Germline CDR1 MGHRA, CDR2 YSYEKL. The CDR3 DNA is TGCGCCAGCAGCCGACAGAATAATTCACCCCTCCACTTT. Translating it yields CASSRQNNSPLHF.

The J gene is TRBJ2-7, the V gene TRBV2, with D hard to call. The CDR3 covers 15 residues. The germline V gene encodes CDR1 SNHLY and CDR2 FYNNEI. The V gene lost 4 bases and the J gene lost 2 bases, with 15 bases spanning the gap. The CDR3 region has the DNA TGTGCCAGCAGTGTGGGGATGTGGAGCCCCTACGAGCAGTACTTC. This gives the protein CASSVGMWSPYEQYF.

The chain couples TRBV9 to TRBJ1-4; no firm D call. Trimming removed 0 bases at V and 0 bases at J, with 6 bases between. Germline CDR1 SGDLS, CDR2 YYNGEE. The CDR3 is 15 residues long. The CDR3 here is CASSVEGTTNEKLFF. CDR3 in DNA: TGTGCCAGCAGCGTAGAGGGAACAACTAATGAAAAACTGTTTTTT.

This CDR3 is CSVIGHSGYTF. The CDR3 region has the DNA TGCAGTGTTATAGGGCACAGTGGCTACACCTTC. The V and J genes are TRBV20-1 and TRBJ1-2; D not resolved. Germline-derived CDR1 and CDR2 are DFQATT and SNEGSKA (reference sequence). This CDR3 region has 11 residues. Trimming shortened V by 7 bases and J by 7 bases, and 13 bases separated the two germline ends.

V is TRBV9 and J is TRBJ2-7; D could derive from TRBD1 or TRBD2 (6 bases each). From germline, CDR1 is SGDLS and CDR2 YYNGEE. The CDR3 runs to 15 residues. V was pared by 3 bases and J by 4 bases, with 17 bases between. The CDR3 sequence is CASSEGDFAAYEQYF. The DNA of the CDR3 is TGTGCCAGCAGCGAGGGGGACTTCGCCGCTTACGAGCAGTACTTC.

The chain recombines TRBV28 with TRBJ1-1; tentative D call: TRBD1 (6 bases). This CDR3 comprises 16 residues. Germline V gene data show CDR1 as MDHEN and CDR2 as SYDVKM. Trimming left V 4 bases short and J 5 bases short, with 20 bases between. CDR3 bases: TGTGCCAGCAGTTCCTCCCACCAGGGGCGGAGGACTGAAGCTTTCTTT. This sequence encodes CASSSSHQGRRTEAFF.

This chain uses TRBV2 with TRBJ1-2; weak D call: TRBD1 (6 bases). Trimming pared 6 bases from V and 5 bases from J, leaving 19 bases between. The length of the CDR3 is 15 residues. Germline CDR1 and CDR2: SNHLY and FYNNEI. CDR3 residues: CASSATGFPQYGYTF. CDR3 in DNA: TGTGCCAGCAGCGCTACAGGGTTCCCGCAGTATGGCTACACCTTC.

This rearrangement joins TRBV28 to TRBJ1-3; D is uncertain. V was clipped by 7 bases and J by 0 bases, with 16 bases between them. The germline CDR1 and CDR2 sequences are MDHEN and SYDVKM. The CDR3 is 16 residues long. Written as DNA, the CDR3 is TGTGCCAGCACCACCTTAGGCCCCCTCTCTGGAAACACCATATATTTT. Its translation is CASTTLGPLSGNTIYF.

The rearrangement joins TRBV9 to TRBJ1-1, with TRBD1 matching over 8 bases. The CDR3 runs to 14 residues. V lost 3 bases to trimming and J lost 6 bases; unmatched junction nucleotides: 7. Germline assignment: CDR1 SGDLS and CDR2 YYNGEE. The DNA of the CDR3 is TGTGCCAGCAGCGCAGAGGACAGGGAACCTGAAGCTTTCTTT. Protein: CASSAEDREPEAFF.

The chain combines TRBV7-2 with TRBJ1-6; possibly TRBD1 for D (5 bases). The V and J ends lost 1 base and 9 bases respectively, with 13 bases between them. CDR3 length: 15 residues. The V gene's germline CDR1 is SGHTA and CDR2 FQGNSA. The CDR3 nucleotides read TGTGCCAGCAGCTTAGTTGGCAGGGTCGGTTCACCCCTCCACTTT. This translates into CASSLVGRVGSPLHF.

This clone was seen only a few times. The chain couples TRBV7-2 to TRBJ2-3, with 8 nucleotides matching TRBD2. Germline V CDR1 and CDR2: SGHTA, FQGNSA. This CDR3 is 16 amino acids long. The J segment lost 6 bases and the V segment lost 5 bases, leaving 13 bases of the junction unmatched. The CDR3 DNA reads as TGTGCCAGCAGCCTAGGGTCACTAGCGGACTTGGATACGCAGTATTTT. Translating it yields CASSLGSLADLDTQYF.